This TCR beta chain appears in the sequencing data of a study of T cell responses to AZD1222 COVID-19 vaccine. This CDR3 has 14 amino acids. CDR1 is SGHTA and CDR2 is FQGNSA in the germline V gene. V lost 5 bases and J lost 5, with 10 bases in between. Generated by immunoSEQ multiplex PCR, the TCRdb table keeps only in-frame clones and is missing some. The sample holds 150,000 to 200,000 clones, 85% to 95% seen once. The sample in question was peripheral blood, obtained on day 0 of AZD1222 vaccination. The rearrangement uses TRBV7-2 and TRBJ1-6; a weak D match, TRBD1 (5 bases). The TCR was taken from an adult in good health. This CDR3 reads CASSPGGDNSPLHF. CDR3 sequence (DNA): TGTGCCAGCAGCCCGGGGGGAGATAATTCACCCCTCCACTTT.